The next 7 T cell receptor beta chains were all read from a single sample in a study of cytomegalovirus exposure and HLA in healthy donors. Assay used: immunoSEQ multiplex PCR; TCRdb lists only in-frame clones, some missing. The sample has 65,000 to 90,000 clones, approximately 90% seen once. Material for sequencing was PBMCs. The source is a woman aged 18-35 years in good health and CMV-seropositive.

The rearrangement links TRBV7-2 to TRBJ1-1; D gene uncertain. In germline, CDR1 is SGHTA, CDR2 FQGNSA. The CDR3 length is 12 residues. Trimming stripped 1 base from V and 8 bases from J, with 8 bases between. The CDR3 DNA follows: TGTGCCAGCAGCTTAGGTGGGCCAGAAGCTTTCTTT. This codes for CASSLGGPEAFF. The variable domain in full, completed from reference TRBV7-2 and TRBJ1-1, reads GAGVSQSPSNKVTEKGKDVELRCDPISGHTALYWYRQSLGQGLEFLIYFQGNSAPDKSGLPSDRFSAERTGGSVSTLTIQRTQQEDSAVYLCASSLGGPEAFFGQGTRLTVV.

The chain has TRBV5-4 and TRBJ2-5, with D possibly being TRBD2 (7 bases). Germline V gene data show CDR1 as SGHNT and CDR2 as YYREEE (reference sequence). CDR3 length: 16 residues. Trimming removed 7 bases from V and 5 bases from J, with 24 bases in between. The CDR3 DNA reads TGTGCCAGCCACCGGGGGTGGGGGGGCGCCCGGGAGACCCAGTACTTC. Translation gives CASHRGWGGARETQYF.

J is TRBJ1-1 and V is TRBV6-1, with TRBD1 identical over 8 bases. Germline loops: CDR1 MNHNS, CDR2 SASEGT. Trimming removed 6 bases from V and 1 base from J; junction bases left unmatched: 7. The CDR3 covers 15 residues. CDR3 loop: CASSAFGTGNTEAFF. In DNA form, the CDR3 reads TGTGCCAGCAGCGCATTTGGGACAGGGAACACTGAAGCTTTCTTT.

The chain carries TRBV4-1 and TRBJ1-1; no reliable D call. The CDR3 sequence is 15 residues long. V was shortened by 0 bases and J by 6 bases, with 14 bases between the two germline ends. CDR1 and CDR2 (germline): MGHRA, YSYEKL. The DNA of the CDR3 is TGCGCCAGCAGCCAAGACGTCCGGGTTGGCTCTGAAGCTTTCTTT. It specifies CASSQDVRVGSEAFF.

This chain uses TRBV7-6 with TRBJ2-3; 9 nucleotides match TRBD2. CDR1 and CDR2 from the germline V gene are SGHVS and FNYEAQ. This CDR3 comprises 18 residues. After removal of 0 bases from V and 4 bases from J, the junction contained 11 bases not matched to a gene. The CDR3 spells CASSLARRASGKADTQYF. The DNA of the CDR3 is TGTGCCAGCAGCTTAGCACGTCGGGCTAGCGGGAAGGCAGATACGCAGTATTTT.

In its sample, this clone was seen a few times. This chain connects TRBV6-5 to TRBJ2-3; TRBD2 matches at 11 bases. Per germline, CDR1 MNHEY and CDR2 SVGAGI. V shed 2 bases, J shed 5 bases, and the junction held 3 bases outside the gene matches. The CDR3 runs to 15 residues. In nucleotides, the CDR3 is TGTGCCAGCAGTTACCTAGCGGGAGGAAGAGATACGCAGTATTTT. This codes for CASSYLAGGRDTQYF.

This clone was found once. V and J are TRBV10-3 and TRBJ2-5; TRBD2 matches 13 bases. In germline, CDR1 is ENHRY, CDR2 SYGVKD. The junction had 0 bases not matched to a gene; V was cut back by 2 bases and J by 3 bases. The CDR3 sequence is 15 residues long. The CDR3 nucleotides read TGTGCCATCAGTGAGGGGACTAGCGGGGAAGAGACCCAGTACTTC. As protein: CAISEGTSGEETQYF.